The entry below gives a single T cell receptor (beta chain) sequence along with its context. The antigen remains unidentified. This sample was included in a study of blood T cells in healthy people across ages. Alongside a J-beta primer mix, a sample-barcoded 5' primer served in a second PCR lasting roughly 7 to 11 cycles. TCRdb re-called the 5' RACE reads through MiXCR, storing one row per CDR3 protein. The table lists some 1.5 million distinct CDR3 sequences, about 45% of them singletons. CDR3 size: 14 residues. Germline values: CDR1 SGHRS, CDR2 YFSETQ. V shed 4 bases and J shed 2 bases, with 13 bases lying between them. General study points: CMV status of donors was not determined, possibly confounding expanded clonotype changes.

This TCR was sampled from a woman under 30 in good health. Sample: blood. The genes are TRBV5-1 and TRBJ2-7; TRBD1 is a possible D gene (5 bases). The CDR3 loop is CASSKGKNTYEQYF. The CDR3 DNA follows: TGCGCCAGCAGCAAGGGGAAAAACACCTACGAGCAGTACTTC.